The entry below gives a single T cell receptor beta chain sequence along with its context. The CDR3 is made up of 12 amino acids. Germline V gene lookup returns CDR1 MDHEN and CDR2 SYDVKM. With V trimmed by 7 bases and J by 3 bases, 1 base remained unmatched. Method: immunoSEQ multiplex PCR; TCRdb's copy keeps in-frame clones and lacks some. The sample consists of about 92,000 clones, around 93% of them appearing once. This record belongs to a study of blood T cell repertoires in COVID-19. Background on the study: PBMCs, B-cell-depleted T cells, or T cells were the source of the cDNA or gDNA that made up the material.

This chain joins TRBV28 and TRBJ2-7, with 9 bases matching TRBD1. Sequenced sample: peripheral blood. This receptor was taken from a human donor with active COVID-19. The donor label of this sample is uncertain. In nucleotides, the CDR3 is TGTGCCAGCACGACAGGGGGCTACGAGCAGTACTTC. It is translated as CASTTGGYEQYF.